Given below is one T cell receptor (beta chain) in context. The sample belongs to a study of blood T cell repertoires in COVID-19. Across the study: From T cells, B-cell-depleted T cells, or PBMCs came the material, which was cDNA or gDNA.

This CDR3 has 15 residues. The ends lost 4 bases at V and 2 bases at J; junction bases unmatched: 2. Germline V gives CDR1 MNHEY, CDR2 SMNVEV (reference sequence). The assay was immunoSEQ multiplex PCR, and TCRdb's table has in-frame clones only and misses some. Here the sample spans about 140,000 clones, approximately 80% being singletons. The receptor was isolated from a man aged 65 to 85 who had recovered from COVID-19. The sample comprised peripheral blood. The rearrangement joins TRBV27 to TRBJ2-6; 7 bases align to TRBD2. CDR3 sequence: CASSWGGTGANVLTF. Here the CDR3 DNA reads TGTGCCAGCAGTTGGGGGGGAACTGGGGCCAACGTCCTGACTTTC.